These 5 T cell receptor beta chains were sequenced from one sample in a study of blood T cells in healthy people across ages. A second PCR of roughly 7 to 11 cycles used a sample-barcoded 5' primer and a J-beta primer mix. TCRdb processed the 5' RACE reads anew with MiXCR; each CDR3 protein has one entry. This table holds more than 800,000 distinct CDR3 sequences, 25% to 35% found once. The material sequenced was blood. The receptor source for this set is a woman of 80 years or more in good health.

This clonotype showed up just a few times. The genes are TRBV7-2 and TRBJ2-2; D is uncertain. V was pared by 1 base and J by 7 bases, with 7 bases between. The CDR3 totals 13 residues. Germline CDR1 reads SGHTA; CDR2 reads FQGNSA. CDR3 sequence: CASSLDGGGELFF. The DNA of the CDR3 is TGTGCCAGCAGCTTAGATGGTGGCGGGGAGCTGTTTTTT.

The chain uses TRBV6-6 and TRBJ2-5; a weak D match, TRBD2 (6 bases). This CDR3 has 17 residues. The V gene lost 1 base and the J gene lost 11 bases, with 26 bases spanning the gap. Germline values: CDR1 MNHNY, CDR2 SVGAGI (reference sequence). The CDR3 region has the DNA TGTGCCAGCAGTTACTTGAGCATGCTGGGGGGTAACAATGAGCAGTACTTC. Residues: CASSYLSMLGGNNEQYF.

This clonotype appeared a few times. J is TRBJ2-7 and V is TRBV25-1; D is perhaps TRBD2 (6 bases). The germline V gene has CDR1 MGHDK and CDR2 SYGVNS. This CDR3 is 14 amino acids long. Trimming stripped 3 bases from V and 4 bases from J, with 13 bases between. In DNA form, the CDR3 reads TGTGCCAGCAGTGATAGTGGCGGGAAGTACGAGCAGTACTTC. The encoded protein is CASSDSGGKYEQYF.

With regard to this clonotype: A much larger clonotype is one base distant, so this may be a read error. The V gene is TRBV12-3 or TRBV12-4, the J gene TRBJ2-3, with D tentatively TRBD2 (5 bases). This CDR3 region has 15 residues. The CDR3, as DNA: TGTGCCAGCAGTTTCTTTGCGGGCGGCACAGATGCGCAGTATTTT. It specifies CASSFFAGGTDAQYF.

This clonotype was seen once. The gene calls are TRBV14 and TRBJ2-7; D gene ambiguous. Germline CDR1 and CDR2: SGHDN and FVKESK. This CDR3 comprises 14 residues. The germline V and J ends were trimmed by 0 bases and 12 bases, with 18 bases remaining between them. For the CDR3, the DNA is TGTGCCAGCAGCCAAGATCTCCTAGTTGAGACCCGGTACTTC. Encoded protein: CASSQDLLVETRYF.